The rows below give T cell receptor beta chains drawn from one sample of a study of cytomegalovirus exposure and HLA in healthy donors. Produced via immunoSEQ multiplex PCR; TCRdb's table is partial and in-frame only. The sample yields about 160,000 clones, approximately 80% seen once. Sequenced: PBMCs. These receptors all come from a man between 25 and 39 years old in good health and CMV-seronegative. The CDR3 runs from the conserved cysteine through the conserved F or W. A D gene is named only where the DNA matches it firmly. Part of the rows lack a size; the others show once, few, many or a class for expanded clones.

>-|TRBV6-1|TRBJ2-7|TRBD1
TGTGCCAGCAGTCCGACGGGACAGCAAATCTACGAGCAGTACTTC
CASSPTGQQIYEQYF
>-|TRBV4-2|TRBJ2-5|TRBD2
TGTGCCAGCAGCCCAAGTTGGGTCACTAGCGGCCAAGAGACCCAGTACTTC
CASSPSWVTSGQETQYF
>-|TRBV6-5|TRBJ1-1|-
TGTGCCAGCGACCTAGGCGGGGGCACTGAAGCTTTCTTT
CASDLGGGTEAFF
>-|TRBV6-5|TRBJ2-3|-
TGTGCCAGCAGAATAGCGCCTCGCACAGATACGCAGTATTTT
CASRIAPRTDTQYF
>-|TRBV5-1|TRBJ1-3|-
TGCGCCAGCAGCTTGGGGAGTTCTGGAAACACCATATATTTT
CASSLGSSGNTIYF
>-|TRBV4-1|TRBJ1-4|-
TGCGCCAGCAGCCAAGGTGGAGGTTTTGGGCCTAATGAAAAACTGTTTTTT
CASSQGGGFGPNEKLFF
>-|TRBV30|TRBJ1-6|-
TGTGCCTGGAGTGTTACAGGGTCCTCCAGGTCACCCCTCCACTTT
CAWSVTGSSRSPLHF
>-|TRBV9|TRBJ1-1|TRBD1
TGTGCCAGCAGCGTCGGACAGGGGAACACTGAAGCTTTCTTT
CASSVGQGNTEAFF
>few|TRBV5-1|TRBJ2-1|-
TGCGCCAGCAGCTTGGCCGAAGAGGCCCACAATGAGCAGTTCTTC
CASSLAEEAHNEQFF
>-|TRBV5-3|TRBJ2-5|-
TGTGCCAGAAGCTTGGACCACCTGGAACCAAGAGGGACCCAGTACTTC
CARSLDHLEPRGTQYF
>-|TRBV7-3|TRBJ2-2|-
TGTGCCAGCAGCTTCGCGCGACAGGTCGGGGCCGGGGAGCTGTTTTTT
CASSFARQVGAGELFF
>once|TRBV28|TRBJ1-1|-
TGTGCCAGCAGTCTCCCGTTACAGACCAGTCCATCGAACACTGAAGCTTTCTTT
CASSLPLQTSPSNTEAFF
>-|TRBV14|TRBJ2-5|-
TGTGCCAGCAGCCAAGATCCCGCGGAGACCCAGTACTTC
CASSQDPAETQYF
>-|TRBV15|TRBJ2-7|TRBD2
TGTGCCACCAGCAGAGGCGGGGGCTCCTACGAGCAGTACTTC
CATSRGGGSYEQYF
>-|TRBV5-6|TRBJ1-4|-
TGTGCCAGCAGCCCGACAGGTTCTGAAAAACTGTTTTTT
CASSPTGSEKLFF
>-|TRBV25-1|TRBJ1-5|-
TGTGCCAGCAGGAAGGCGGGTAGCAATCAGCCCCAGCATTTT
CASRKAGSNQPQHF
>-|TRBV30|TRBJ2-3|TRBD2
TGTGCCTGGAGGCTTAGCGGGGGGGGCACAGATACGCAGTATTTT
CAWRLSGGGTDTQYF
>-|TRBV28|TRBJ1-1|-
TGTGCCAGCAGTTTACGGGGGTTGGGCACTGAAGCTTTCTTT
CASSLRGLGTEAFF
>-|TRBV4-1|TRBJ2-5|TRBD2
TGCGCCAGCAGCCAGGGATTTCTGACTAGCGCGCAAGAGACCCAGTACTTC
CASSQGFLTSAQETQYF
>-|TRBV7-9|TRBJ2-1|TRBD1
TGTGCCAGCGGGCCACTCCGAGGGACAGGGAACAATGAGCAGTTCTTC
CASGPLRGTGNNEQFF
>-|TRBV7-2|TRBJ2-5|TRBD2
TGTGCCAGCAGCCCCCGGCTAGCGGGCTTCCAAGAGACCCAGTACTTC
CASSPRLAGFQETQYF
>-|TRBV19|TRBJ1-4|-
TGTGCCAGTAGTATCCGGGGAACTAATGAAAAACTGTTTTTT
CASSIRGTNEKLFF
>-|TRBV13|TRBJ2-1|TRBD1
TGTGCCAGCAGCGTGACGGGACAGGGGAATGAGCAGTTCTTC
CASSVTGQGNEQFF
>-|TRBV7-3|TRBJ1-4|TRBD1
TGTGCCAGCATCCGACGGGACAGAGGTAATGAAAAACTGTTTTTT
CASIRRDRGNEKLFF
>-|TRBV4-3|TRBJ1-1|TRBD1
TGCGCCAGCAGCCACGCAATGGACAGGGACGAAGCTTTCTTT
CASSHAMDRDEAFF